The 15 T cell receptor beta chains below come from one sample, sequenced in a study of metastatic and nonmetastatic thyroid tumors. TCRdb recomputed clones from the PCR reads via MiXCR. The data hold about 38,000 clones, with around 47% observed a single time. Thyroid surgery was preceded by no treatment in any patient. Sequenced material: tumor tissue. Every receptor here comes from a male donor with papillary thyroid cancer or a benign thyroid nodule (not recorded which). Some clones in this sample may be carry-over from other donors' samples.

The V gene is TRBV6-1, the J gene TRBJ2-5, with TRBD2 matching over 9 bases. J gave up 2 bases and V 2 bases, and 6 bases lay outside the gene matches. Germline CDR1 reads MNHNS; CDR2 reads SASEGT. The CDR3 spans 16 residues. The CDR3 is CASSEMWLAGQETQYF. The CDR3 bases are TGTGCCAGCAGTGAAATGTGGCTAGCGGGACAAGAGACCCAGTACTTC.

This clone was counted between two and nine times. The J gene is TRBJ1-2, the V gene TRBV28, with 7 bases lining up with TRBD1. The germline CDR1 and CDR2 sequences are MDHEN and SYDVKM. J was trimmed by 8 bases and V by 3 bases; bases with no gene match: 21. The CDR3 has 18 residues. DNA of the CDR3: TGTGCCAGCAGTTTTTATGCATCCAAGGGGGCCCTCTATAGGGGCTACACCTTC. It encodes CASSFYASKGALYRGYTF.

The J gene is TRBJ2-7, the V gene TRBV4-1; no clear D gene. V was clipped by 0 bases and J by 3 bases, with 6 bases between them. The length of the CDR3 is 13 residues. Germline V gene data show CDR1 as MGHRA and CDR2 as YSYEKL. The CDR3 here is CASSQDNGYEQYF. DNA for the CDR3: TGCGCCAGCAGCCAAGATAACGGCTACGAGCAGTACTTC.

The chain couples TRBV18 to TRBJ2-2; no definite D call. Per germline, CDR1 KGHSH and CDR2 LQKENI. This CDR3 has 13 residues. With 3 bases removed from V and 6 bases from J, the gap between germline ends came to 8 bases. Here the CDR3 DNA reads TGTGCCAGCTCACCCTACTTGGCCGGGGAGCTGTTTTTT. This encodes CASSPYLAGELFF.

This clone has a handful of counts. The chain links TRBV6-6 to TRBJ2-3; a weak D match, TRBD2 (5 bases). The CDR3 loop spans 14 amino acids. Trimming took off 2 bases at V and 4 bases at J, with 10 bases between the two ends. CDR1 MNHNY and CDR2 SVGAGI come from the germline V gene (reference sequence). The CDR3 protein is CASSYKGEADTQYF. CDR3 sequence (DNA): TGTGCCAGCAGTTACAAGGGAGAGGCAGATACGCAGTATTTT.

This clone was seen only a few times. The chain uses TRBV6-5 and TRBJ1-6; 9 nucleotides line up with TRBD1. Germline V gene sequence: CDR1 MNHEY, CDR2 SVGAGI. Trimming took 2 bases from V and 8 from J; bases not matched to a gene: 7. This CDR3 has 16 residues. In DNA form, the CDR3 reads TGTGCCAGCAGTTACACGCGGGACAGGGATCATTCACCCCTCCACTTT. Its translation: CASSYTRDRDHSPLHF.

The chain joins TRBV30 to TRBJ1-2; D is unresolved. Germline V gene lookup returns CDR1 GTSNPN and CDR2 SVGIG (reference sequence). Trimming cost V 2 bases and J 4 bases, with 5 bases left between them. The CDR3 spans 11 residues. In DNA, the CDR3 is TGTGCCTGGAGTTCGCGCTATGGCTACACCTTC. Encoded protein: CAWSSRYGYTF.

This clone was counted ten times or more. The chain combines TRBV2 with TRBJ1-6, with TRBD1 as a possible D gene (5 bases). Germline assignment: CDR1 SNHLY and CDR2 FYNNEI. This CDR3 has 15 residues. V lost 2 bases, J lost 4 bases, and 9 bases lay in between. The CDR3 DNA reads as TGTGCCAGCAGTGAACAACCAGGGTATAATTCACCCCTCCACTTT. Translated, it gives CASSEQPGYNSPLHF.

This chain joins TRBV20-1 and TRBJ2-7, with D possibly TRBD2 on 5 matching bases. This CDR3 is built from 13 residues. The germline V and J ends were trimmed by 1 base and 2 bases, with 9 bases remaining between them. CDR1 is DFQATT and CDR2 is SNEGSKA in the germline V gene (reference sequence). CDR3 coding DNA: TGCAGTGCTAGAGGAATGGAGGCCTACGAGCAGTACTTC. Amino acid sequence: CSARGMEAYEQYF.

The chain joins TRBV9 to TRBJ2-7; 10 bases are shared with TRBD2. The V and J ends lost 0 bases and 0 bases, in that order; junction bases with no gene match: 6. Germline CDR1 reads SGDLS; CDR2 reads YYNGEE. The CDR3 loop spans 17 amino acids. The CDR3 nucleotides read TGTGCCAGCAGCGTAGGGGCTAGCGGGAGCGTCTCCTACGAGCAGTACTTC. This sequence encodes CASSVGASGSVSYEQYF.

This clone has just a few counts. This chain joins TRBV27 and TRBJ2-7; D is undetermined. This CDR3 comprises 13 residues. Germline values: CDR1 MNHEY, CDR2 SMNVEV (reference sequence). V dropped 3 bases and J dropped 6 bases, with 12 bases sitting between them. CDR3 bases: TGTGCCAGCAGTTTCGCACATTACGTCGAGCAGTACTTC. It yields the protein CASSFAHYVEQYF.

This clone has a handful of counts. The CDR3 protein is CAWSAGQGTGYGYTF. CDR3 nucleotides: TGTGCCTGGAGTGCCGGACAGGGCACGGGATATGGCTACACCTTC. V and J are TRBV30 and TRBJ1-2, with 8 bases lining up with TRBD1. V was pared by 1 base and J by 5 bases, with 9 bases of the junction left unmatched. CDR1 is GTSNPN and CDR2 is SVGIG in the germline V gene (reference sequence). The CDR3 spans 15 residues.

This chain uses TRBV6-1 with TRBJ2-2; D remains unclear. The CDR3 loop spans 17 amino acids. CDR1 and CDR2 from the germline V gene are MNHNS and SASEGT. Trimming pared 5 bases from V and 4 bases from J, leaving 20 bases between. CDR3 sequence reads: CASSIDGSLTSTGELFF. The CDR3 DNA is TGTGCCAGCAGTATTGACGGATCCTTGACCTCCACCGGGGAGCTGTTTTTT.

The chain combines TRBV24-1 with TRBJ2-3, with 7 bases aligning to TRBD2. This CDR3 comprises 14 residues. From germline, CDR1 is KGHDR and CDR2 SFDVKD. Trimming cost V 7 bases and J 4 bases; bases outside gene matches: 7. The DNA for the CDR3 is TGTGCCACCAGGCCGGGCGGGAGCGCAGATACGCAGTATTTT. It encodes CATRPGGSADTQYF.

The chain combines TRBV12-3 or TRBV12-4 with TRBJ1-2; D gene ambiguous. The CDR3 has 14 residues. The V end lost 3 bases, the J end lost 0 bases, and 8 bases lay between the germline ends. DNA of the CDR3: TGTGCCAGCAGTTTCGAGGCAGCTAACTATGGCTACACCTTC. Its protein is CASSFEAANYGYTF.